Below are 31 T cell receptor beta chains sequenced from a single sample in a study of T cell repertoires in cytomegalovirus infection. One entry per CDR3 protein, called by TCRdb with MiXCR from the reads. The sample lists some 680,000 distinct CDR3 sequences, less than 40% occurring once. The sample was PBMCs. The receptors were gathered from a human donor in good health (CMV status not recorded). Some clones in this sample may be carry-over from other donors' samples.

This clonotype was counted a few times. The chain joins TRBV28 to TRBJ2-2; 7 nucleotides match TRBD1. Germline loops: CDR1 MDHEN, CDR2 SYDVKM. V lost 4 bases and J lost 6; bases outside the gene matches: 8. The CDR3 has 15 residues. Here the CDR3 DNA reads TGTGCCAGCAGTTCATCAAGGGGGCAGGCCGGGGAGCTGTTTTTT. Translation: CASSSSRGQAGELFF.

This clonotype was recorded only once. J is TRBJ2-3 and V is TRBV19; weak D call: TRBD1 (6 bases). V shed 2 bases and J shed 5 bases, with 17 bases lying between them. The CDR3 has 16 residues. CDR1 and CDR2 from the germline V gene are LNHDA and SQIVND (reference sequence). The CDR3 DNA sequence: TGTGCCAGTAGTATAACAGGGCCGTGGTTAGGAGATACGCAGTATTTT. This encodes CASSITGPWLGDTQYF.

The rearrangement joins TRBV6-1 to TRBJ1-5; D is undetermined. The CDR3 length is 16 residues. V gave up 4 bases and J gave up 3 bases, with 16 bases separating them. Germline V gene sequence: CDR1 MNHNS, CDR2 SASEGT. CDR3 DNA sequence: TGTGCCAGCAGTGTATGGGCAGTTACTTACAATCAGCCCCAGCATTTT. This translates into CASSVWAVTYNQPQHF.

The CDR3 region is CASSQRDSSTYEQYF. The DNA for the CDR3 is TGTGCCAGCAGCCAGAGGGACAGTTCCACGTACGAGCAGTACTTC. The chain has TRBV4-2 and TRBJ2-7; 7 positions match TRBD1. This CDR3 has 15 residues. Germline-derived CDR1 and CDR2 are LGHNA and YNFKEQ. The V segment lost 3 bases and the J segment 4 bases; nucleotides outside the gene matches: 9.

The V gene is TRBV27, the J gene TRBJ2-7; the match to TRBD1 covers 9 bases. Germline-derived CDR1 and CDR2 are MNHEY and SMNVEV (reference sequence). Trimming at V came to 5 bases and at J to 3 bases, leaving 8 bases not matched to a gene. The CDR3 consists of 15 residues. Here the CDR3 reads CASSRKGDRVYEQYF. Written as DNA, the CDR3 is TGTGCCAGCAGTCGAAAAGGGGACAGGGTCTACGAGCAGTACTTC.

This chain uses TRBV25-1 with TRBJ1-4, with D unresolved. Germline V lookup: CDR1 MGHDK, CDR2 SYGVNS. Trimming took off 4 bases at V and 4 bases at J, with 16 bases between the two ends. The CDR3 extends over 16 amino acids. For the CDR3, the DNA is TGTGCCAGCAGTGGCCTCGGCGCGGGCTTTAATGAAAAACTGTTTTTT. Translated: CASSGLGAGFNEKLFF.

The J gene is TRBJ2-3, the V gene TRBV7-9; 8 positions match TRBD2. Germline lookup yields CDR1 SEHNR and CDR2 FQNEAQ (reference sequence). The CDR3 is 19 residues long. V was pared by 5 bases and J by 3 bases, with 19 bases of the junction left unmatched. CDR3 nucleotides: TGTGCCAGCAGCCGGTGGATCATCAGCGGGAGAGGAAAGACAGATACGCAGTATTTT. Encoded protein: CASSRWIISGRGKTDTQYF.

The chain carries TRBV7-9 and TRBJ2-7, with 9 bases fitting TRBD2. The CDR3 loop spans 16 amino acids. V was pared by 5 bases and J by 3 bases, with 11 bases of the junction left unmatched. CDR1 SEHNR and CDR2 FQNEAQ come from the germline V gene (reference sequence). The CDR3 protein is CASSAVPTSGLYEQYF. The CDR3 DNA is TGTGCCAGCAGCGCAGTTCCCACTAGCGGGCTCTACGAGCAGTACTTC.

This clonotype was observed a few times. The chain links TRBV9 to TRBJ2-1; 10 bases match TRBD2. Germline CDR1 SGDLS, CDR2 YYNGEE. This CDR3 has 16 amino acids. The trim removed 0 bases at V and 9 bases at J, leaving 9 bases unmatched. The CDR3 reads CASSVDPGLARREQFF. The CDR3 coding sequence is TGTGCCAGCAGCGTAGACCCGGGACTAGCGAGGCGTGAGCAGTTCTTC.

V is TRBV7-2 and J is TRBJ2-6; TRBD2 matches at 7 bases. Trimming at V came to 8 bases and at J to 2 bases, leaving 6 bases not matched to a gene. Germline loops: CDR1 SGHTA, CDR2 FQGNSA. The CDR3 is 15 amino acids. The CDR3 protein is CASPKRGAGANVLTF. CDR3 nucleotides: TGTGCCAGCCCAAAGCGGGGAGCTGGGGCCAACGTCCTGACTTTC.

There are a few counts of this clonotype. The V call is TRBV13, the J call TRBJ2-5; D is undetermined. Trimming left V 1 base short and J 6 bases short, with 9 bases between. This CDR3 is 13 amino acids long. The germline CDR1 and CDR2 sequences are PRHDT and FYEKMQ (reference sequence). The CDR3 region has the DNA TGTGCCAGCAGCTTAGTTCCCCCGAAGACCCAGTACTTC. Residues: CASSLVPPKTQYF.

Of note for this clonotype: A read error may produce the germline difference seen at one junction end. The chain joins TRBV5-1 to TRBJ1-1; D is possibly TRBD1 (6 bases). The CDR3 loop spans 14 amino acids. The germline CDR1 and CDR2 sequences are SGHRS and YFSETQ. The CDR3 region has the DNA TGCACCAGCAGCTTACAGGGTGGTATTACTGAAGCTTTCTTT. It encodes CTSSLQGGITEAFF.

This clonotype was seen repeatedly, ten times or more. The CDR3 DNA follows: TGTGCCAGCAGCCAAAACAGGTTTACCGGGGAGCTGTTTTTT. This translates into CASSQNRFTGELFF. The chain recombines TRBV7-8 with TRBJ2-2, with D maybe TRBD1 (5 bases). The germline CDR1 and CDR2 sequences are SGHVS and FQNEAQ. The CDR3 totals 14 residues. V lost 5 bases and J lost 5, with 12 bases in between.

J is TRBJ2-3 and V is TRBV15; D is unresolved. This CDR3 is 21 amino acids long. The V end lost 6 bases, the J end lost 2 bases, and 33 bases lay between the germline ends. Germline-derived CDR1 and CDR2 are LNHNV and YYDKDF (reference sequence). The DNA for the CDR3 is TGTGCCACCAGATCCGTCGGGCGGACGGAAAAACTCGAAGATAACACAGATACGCAGTATTTT. Amino acids: CATRSVGRTEKLEDNTDTQYF.

V usage is TRBV28 and J usage is TRBJ2-1; D is tentatively TRBD1 or TRBD2 (5 bases each). The CDR3 spans 16 residues. The germline V gene has CDR1 MDHEN and CDR2 SYDVKM. Trimming left V 8 bases short and J 4 bases short, with 21 bases between. The CDR3 DNA reads TGTGCCAGCGACCAAGAGGGGAGCGGCCGATACAATGAGCAGTTCTTC. Protein sequence: CASDQEGSGRYNEQFF.

The chain employs TRBV7-6 and TRBJ2-3, with D unresolved. The CDR3 has 16 residues. V was cut by 1 base and J by 2 bases, with 13 bases left in between. In germline, CDR1 is SGHVS, CDR2 FNYEAQ. The CDR3 DNA is TGTGCCAGCAGCTTAGACGGCGTGCAGACCACAGATACGCAGTATTTT. Translation gives CASSLDGVQTTDTQYF.

The V and J genes are TRBV20-1 and TRBJ1-5; D perhaps matches TRBD1 (5 bases). Germline assignment: CDR1 DFQATT and CDR2 SNEGSKA (reference sequence). The CDR3 covers 14 residues. V shed 0 bases and J shed 2 bases, with 8 bases lying between them. This CDR3 reads CSARERGGNQPQHF. As DNA, the CDR3 is TGCAGTGCTAGAGAACGGGGGGGCAATCAGCCCCAGCATTTT.

The chain carries TRBV5-1 and TRBJ2-7; perhaps TRBD2 as D (5 bases). Trimming removed 0 bases from V and 7 bases from J, with 11 bases in between. Germline V gene sequence: CDR1 SGHRS, CDR2 YFSETQ. The CDR3 has 13 amino acids. This CDR3 is CASSLAGIWEQYF. In DNA, the CDR3 is TGCGCCAGCAGCTTGGCCGGGATTTGGGAGCAGTACTTC. Full variable domain (remainder filled in from reference TRBV5-1 and TRBJ2-7): KAGVTQTPRYLIKTRGQQVTLSCSPISGHRSVSWYQQTPGQGLQFLFEYFSETQRNKGNFPGRFSGRQFSNSRSEMNVSTLELGDSALYLCASSLAGIWEQYFGPGTRLTVT.

The genes are TRBV28 and TRBJ1-5, with 7 bases matching TRBD1. CDR1 and CDR2 from the germline V gene are MDHEN and SYDVKM. The CDR3 length is 16 residues. J gave up 3 bases and V 9 bases, and 14 bases lay outside the gene matches. DNA of the CDR3: TGTGCCAGTAATGATGGGGGCAGGGGGGACAATCAGCCCCAGCATTTT. Encoded protein: CASNDGGRGDNQPQHF.

The chain employs TRBV29-1 and TRBJ2-2; 9 bases line up with TRBD1. Germline assignment: CDR1 SQVTM and CDR2 ANQGSEA. The CDR3 is 15 residues long. Trimming removed 7 bases from V and 5 bases from J; junction bases left unmatched: 11. The CDR3 protein is CSASPGQGITGELFF. The CDR3 nucleotides read TGCAGCGCCTCCCCGGGACAGGGTATAACCGGGGAGCTGTTTTTT.

V gene TRBV28 combines with J gene TRBJ2-2; the D gene is possibly TRBD1 (6 bases). V gave up 8 bases and J gave up 0 bases, with 16 bases separating them. Germline V gives CDR1 MDHEN, CDR2 SYDVKM. The CDR3 extends over 16 amino acids. CDR3 sequence: CASYDPRGSNTGELFF. In DNA form, the CDR3 reads TGTGCCAGCTACGACCCCAGGGGATCGAACACCGGGGAGCTGTTTTTT.

A few counts support this clonotype. This chain joins TRBV12-3 or TRBV12-4 and TRBJ2-4; perhaps TRBD2 as D (5 bases). The CDR3 extends over 18 amino acids. V shed 3 bases and J shed 1 base, with 19 bases lying between them. DNA for the CDR3: TGTGCCAGCAGTTTCGGTCTAGCCATTGACTCTGCCAAAAACATTCAGTACTTC. Protein product: CASSFGLAIDSAKNIQYF.

The rearrangement joins TRBV19 to TRBJ2-1; D perhaps matches TRBD1 (6 bases). This CDR3 is 15 amino acids long. V lost 7 bases, J lost 0 bases, and 13 bases lay in between. Germline loops: CDR1 LNHDA, CDR2 SQIVND (reference sequence). As DNA, the CDR3 is TGTGCCAGTACGGACGGGACAAGCTCCTACAATGAGCAGTTCTTC. Translation: CASTDGTSSYNEQFF.

This clonotype was picked up many times. The genes are TRBV7-2 and TRBJ1-4, with D possibly TRBD1 on 5 matching bases. V was pared by 1 base and J by 7 bases, with 13 bases between. Germline V CDR1 and CDR2: SGHTA, FQGNSA. This CDR3 spans 15 amino acids. The CDR3 DNA sequence: TGTGCCAGCAGCTTAGAACCGGGACGGGTTGAAAAACTGTTTTTT. Protein product: CASSLEPGRVEKLFF.

This clonotype was recorded a few times. The chain links TRBV29-1 to TRBJ1-2; 9 positions match TRBD1. Germline CDR1 is SQVTM and CDR2 is ANQGSEA. This CDR3 has 13 residues. J lost 8 bases, V lost 6 bases, and 10 bases had no gene match. CDR3 region: CSVGSGQGQGYTF. CDR3 DNA: TGCAGCGTCGGTTCCGGACAGGGGCAAGGCTACACCTTC.

J is TRBJ2-7 and V is TRBV3-1, with D perhaps assigned TRBD1 or TRBD2 (5 bases each). The CDR3 consists of 14 residues. CDR1 and CDR2 (germline): LGHDT, YNNKEL (reference sequence). V dropped 1 base and J dropped 2 bases, with 9 bases sitting between them. CDR3 residues: CASSQGDGAYEQYF. The DNA of the CDR3 is TGTGCCAGCAGCCAAGGGGACGGGGCCTACGAGCAGTACTTC.

As to this clonotype: Because it lacks the conserved phenylalanine or tryptophan at the end, this CDR3 is likely a read error. This sequence joins TRBV7-9 and TRBJ2-7; D remains unclear. The germline V gene encodes CDR1 SEHNR and CDR2 FQNEAQ (reference sequence). The CDR3 has 14 residues. The CDR3 DNA reads as TGTGCCAGCAGCTTAGAAGACGGAACCTACGATCAGTACTTA. Protein sequence: CASSLEDGTYDQYL.

In its sample, this clonotype was seen a few times. This chain links TRBV12-3 or TRBV12-4 with TRBJ1-4, with 9 nucleotides matching TRBD1. There are 15 residues in the CDR3. Trimming removed 6 bases from V and 8 bases from J; junction bases left unmatched: 10. This CDR3 is CASRPGDRVGEKLFF. Here the CDR3 DNA reads TGTGCCAGCAGGCCCGGGGACAGGGTAGGAGAAAAACTGTTTTTT.

The gene calls are TRBV6-2 or TRBV6-3 and TRBJ2-1; 10 bases line up with TRBD1. J gave up 8 bases and V 0 bases, and 10 bases lay outside the gene matches. The CDR3 loop spans 17 amino acids. Germline loops: CDR1 MNHEY, CDR2 SVGEGT. The CDR3 region has the DNA TGTGCCAGCAGTTACTCGGGAGACAGGGGGCCCGGGTATGAGCAGTTCTTC. Protein sequence: CASSYSGDRGPGYEQFF.

This rearrangement joins TRBV3-1 to TRBJ1-1, with D perhaps matching TRBD1 (5 bases). The CDR3 is 14 residues long. The V and J ends lost 4 bases and 4 bases respectively, with 13 bases between them. CDR1 LGHDT and CDR2 YNNKEL come from the germline V gene (reference sequence). The CDR3 bases are TGTGCCAGCAGCCCCAAGACAGTCGTCACTGAAGCTTTCTTT. Translated, it gives CASSPKTVVTEAFF.

This chain links TRBV5-1 with TRBJ2-1; 7 nucleotides agree with TRBD2. CDR3 length equals 16 residues. J gave up 1 base and V 2 bases, and 6 bases lay outside the gene matches. Germline values: CDR1 SGHRS, CDR2 YFSETQ. The CDR3 protein is CASSFPEGGSYNEQFF. The CDR3 region has the DNA TGCGCCAGCAGCTTCCCTGAGGGAGGGTCCTACAATGAGCAGTTCTTC. The full variable domain, in which reference TRBV5-1 and TRBJ2-1 provide the parts outside the CDR3, is KAGVTQTPRYLIKTRGQQVTLSCSPISGHRSVSWYQQTPGQGLQFLFEYFSETQRNKGNFPGRFSGRQFSNSRSEMNVSTLELGDSALYLCASSFPEGGSYNEQFFGPGTRLTVL.